This T cell receptor beta chain comes out of a study of long-term antiretroviral therapy in people with HIV. At the survey level, the v3.0 immunoSEQ assay was run. TCRdb's table, derived via immunoSEQ multiplex PCR, lists solely in-frame clones and lacks some. There are some 28,000 clones in the sample; around 90% occur only once, and 4.3% lies in the top ten. HIV-positive participants were all treated in the United States. V was trimmed by 5 bases and J by 7 bases, leaving 12 bases between them. This CDR3 spans 12 amino acids. Germline loops: CDR1 SQVTM, CDR2 ANQGSEA. As to this clone: What it recognizes is unknown.

Notes on the study in general: Whereas controls had wider CDR3 length ranges, HIV repertoires had narrower ones. Clonal populations expanded prior to ART predominated within the repertoire at all time points.

The origin of this receptor is a woman aged 40 to 55 with HIV. The sequences come from unsorted PBMCs, collected around 5 years after starting antiretroviral therapy. The J gene is TRBJ1-5, the V gene TRBV29-1, with D maybe TRBD1 (5 bases). The CDR3, as DNA: TGCAGCGTTACTTCTGGGGGGCAGCCCCAGCATTTT. Protein sequence: CSVTSGGQPQHF.